This TCR beta chain emerged from a study of shared clonotypes between healthy human individuals. Replicate PCRs from sorted subsets contained around 200 ng DNA, which is 30,000 to 35,000 T cell genomes. Some clones are missing from TCRdb's copy, which holds only in-frame ones; the method was immunoSEQ multiplex PCR. The data show more than 1 million clones, around three quarters seen once. Among the donors, all were Caucasian adults who lived in Nashville, Tennessee. CD45RA-negative memory and CD45RA+ naive subsets were split from the CD4+ cells. Study-wide results and caveats: Several donors held about 4.5% of naive CD4 clonotypes in common.

A note on this clone: Its antigen is currently unknown.

The germline CDR1 and CDR2 sequences are SNHLY and FYNNEI. This CDR3 has 13 amino acids. After removal of 4 bases from V and 12 bases from J, the junction contained 7 bases not matched to a gene. The rearrangement links TRBV2 to TRBJ2-2, with 8 nucleotides matching TRBD1. The source material was memory CD4+ T cells from PBMCs. Subset indicated: CD45RA-negative fraction. This clonotype was sampled from a man aged 18 to 35 in good health. Some clones in this sample may be carry-over from other donors' samples. CDR3 amino acids: CASSGTRGRKLFF. DNA of the CDR3: TGTGCCAGCAGTGGCACCAGGGGGCGCAAGCTGTTTTTT.